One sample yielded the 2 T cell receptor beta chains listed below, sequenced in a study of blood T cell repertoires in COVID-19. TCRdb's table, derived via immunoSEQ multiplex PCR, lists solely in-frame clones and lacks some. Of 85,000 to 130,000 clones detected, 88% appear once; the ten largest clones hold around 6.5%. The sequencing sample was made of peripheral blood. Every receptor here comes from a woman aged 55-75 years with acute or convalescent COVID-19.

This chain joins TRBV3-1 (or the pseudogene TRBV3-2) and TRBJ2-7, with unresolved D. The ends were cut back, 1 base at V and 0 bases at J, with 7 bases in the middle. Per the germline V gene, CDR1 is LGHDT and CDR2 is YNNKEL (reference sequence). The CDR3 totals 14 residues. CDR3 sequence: CASSQGFSSYEQYF. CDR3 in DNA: TGTGCCAGCAGCCAAGGCTTTAGCTCCTACGAGCAGTACTTC.

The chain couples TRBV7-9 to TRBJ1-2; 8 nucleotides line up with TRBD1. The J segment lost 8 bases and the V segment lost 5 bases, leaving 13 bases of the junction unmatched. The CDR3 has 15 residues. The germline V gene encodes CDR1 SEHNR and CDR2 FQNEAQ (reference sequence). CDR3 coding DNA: TGTGCCAGCAGCACGAGACAGGGGCGGTCTAACGGCTACACCTTC. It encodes CASSTRQGRSNGYTF.